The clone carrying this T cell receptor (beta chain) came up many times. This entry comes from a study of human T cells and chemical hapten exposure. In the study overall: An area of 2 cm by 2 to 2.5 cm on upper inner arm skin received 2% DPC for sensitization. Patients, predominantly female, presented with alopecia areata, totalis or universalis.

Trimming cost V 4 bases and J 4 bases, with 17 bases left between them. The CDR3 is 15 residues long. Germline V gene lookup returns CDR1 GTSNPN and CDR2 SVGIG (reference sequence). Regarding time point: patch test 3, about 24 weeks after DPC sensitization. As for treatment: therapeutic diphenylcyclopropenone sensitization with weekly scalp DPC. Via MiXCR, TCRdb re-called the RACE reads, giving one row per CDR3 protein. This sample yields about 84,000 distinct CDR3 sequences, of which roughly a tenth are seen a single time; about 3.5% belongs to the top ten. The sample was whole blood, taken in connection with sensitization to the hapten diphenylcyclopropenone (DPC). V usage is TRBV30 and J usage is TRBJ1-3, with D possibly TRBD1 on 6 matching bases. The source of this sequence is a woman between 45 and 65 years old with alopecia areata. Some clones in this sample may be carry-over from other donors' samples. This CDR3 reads CAWKLWGGAGNTIYF. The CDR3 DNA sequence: TGTGCCTGGAAACTTTGGGGGGGCGCAGGAAACACCATATATTTT.